The entry below gives a single TCR beta chain sequence along with its context. As yet, its antigen is unknown. The data are from a study of beta chain features in type 1 diabetes. Study-level points and caveats: Shortening that was moderate but significant affected the TCRB CDR3s of Type 1 diabetes patients in all four CD4+ subsets.

The investigators reverse transcribed all of the isolated RNA, so they sequenced expressed TCRB transcripts. Each sample of naive, central memory or regulatory T cells had, on average, about 3.6 million reads. The protocol was immunoSEQ multiplex PCR, while the TCRdb copy is restricted to in-frame clones and leaves out a portion. The data contain 300,000 to 400,000 clones, approximately 11% of them seen just once; the ten biggest clones take up 0.015% to 0.02%. The germline gives CDR1 GTSNPN, CDR2 SVGIG (reference sequence). The CDR3 is made up of 11 amino acids. V was pared by 5 bases and J by 7 bases, with 11 bases between.

The sequence came from a woman between 25 and 40 years old in good health. The rearrangement links TRBV30 to TRBJ1-1; D is possibly TRBD1 (6 bases). Sequencing was carried out using naive CD4+ T cells from blood. The CDR3 region has the DNA TGTGCCTGGCACAGGGCTGTTGAAGCTTTCTTT. This sequence encodes CAWHRAVEAFF.